What follows describes a single T cell receptor beta chain. This sample is drawn from a study of blood T cell repertoires in COVID-19. The overall study: The analysed material was cDNA or gDNA that came from T cells, B-cell-depleted T cells, or PBMCs.

Trimming took 4 bases from V and 7 from J, leaving 8 bases between them. The CDR3 runs 12 residues. Germline CDR1 is MDHEN and CDR2 is SYDVKM. The authors' processing: Estimates of nucleated cell counts were drawn from the amplification of reference gene primers. Sequencing used immunoSEQ multiplex PCR; TCRdb keeps in-frame clones, though not all of them. D and trimming come from the DNA, and the V and J calls and clone size come from that table. Counted here are about 160,000 clones, 85% to 95% occurring once; the ten biggest clones make up 0.53%. The genes are TRBV28 and TRBJ1-5, with TRBD1 as a possible D gene (6 bases). The source of this sequence is a man between 45 and 60 years old with acute or convalescent COVID-19. The sequenced material came from peripheral blood. This chain's CDR3 is CASSSQGQPQHF. The CDR3 nucleotides are TGTGCCAGCAGTTCGCAGGGGCAGCCCCAGCATTTT.